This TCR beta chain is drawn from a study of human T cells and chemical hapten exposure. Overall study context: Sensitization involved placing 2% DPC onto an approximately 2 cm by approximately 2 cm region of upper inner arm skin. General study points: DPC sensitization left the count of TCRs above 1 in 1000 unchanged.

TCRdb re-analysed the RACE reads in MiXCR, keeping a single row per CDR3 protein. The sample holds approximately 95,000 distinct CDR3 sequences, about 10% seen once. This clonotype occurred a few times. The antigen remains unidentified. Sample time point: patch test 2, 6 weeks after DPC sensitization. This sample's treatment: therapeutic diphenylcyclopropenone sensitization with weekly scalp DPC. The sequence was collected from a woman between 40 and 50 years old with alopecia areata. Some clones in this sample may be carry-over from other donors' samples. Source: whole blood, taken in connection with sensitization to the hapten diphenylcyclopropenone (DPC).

Here the CDR3 reads CASSRPGQGQETQYF. The CDR3 DNA sequence: TGTGCCAGCAGTCGCCCGGGACAGGGCCAAGAGACCCAGTACTTC. V is TRBV6-6 and J is TRBJ2-5; TRBD1 matches at 9 bases. CDR1 and CDR2 (germline): MNHNY, SVGAGI (reference sequence). The ends lost 5 bases at V and 1 base at J; junction bases unmatched: 5. The CDR3 contains 15 residues.